These 16 T cell receptor beta chains were all obtained from the same sample, sequenced in a study of neurological immune-mediated disorders. Via MiXCR, TCRdb re-called the 5' RACE reads, giving one row per CDR3 protein. This table holds 50,000 to 75,000 distinct CDR3 sequences, about 13% found once. Sequencing used PBMCs. The source of these receptors is a woman aged 60-75 years with HTLV-1-associated myelopathy (HAM/TSP).

Points on this clonotype: Given a much more abundant clone one base away, this may be a read error. The rearrangement joins TRBV29-1 to TRBJ2-6; D is unclear. Germline V lookup: CDR1 SQVTM, CDR2 ANQGSEA. The CDR3 extends over 12 amino acids. DNA of the CDR3: TGCAGCGTAGCAGTGTTAGCCAACGTCCCGACTTTC. Its protein product is CSVAVLANVPTF.

At least ten counts were recorded for this clonotype. V gene TRBV5-1 combines with J gene TRBJ2-6, with D possibly being TRBD1 (5 bases). The CDR3 runs to 15 residues. Germline V gene sequence: CDR1 SGHRS, CDR2 YFSETQ. Between the trimmed V and J ends, which lost 1 base and 4 bases, there was a span of 9 bases. The CDR3 nucleotides read TGCGCCAGCAGCTTGACAGGCGGCGGGGCCAACGTCCTGACTTTC. Its translation is CASSLTGGGANVLTF.

This clonotype was recorded at least ten times. CDR3 loop: CSVAPQGLTSGANVLTF. The CDR3 DNA reads TGCAGCGTTGCCCCGCAGGGCCTAACCTCTGGGGCCAACGTCCTGACTTTC. The chain is built from TRBV29-1 and TRBJ2-6, with a weak D call TRBD1 (5 bases). The length of the CDR3 is 17 residues. Germline V gene sequence: CDR1 SQVTM, CDR2 ANQGSEA. Trimming removed 4 bases from V and 0 bases from J, with 16 bases in between.

As to this clonotype: A much more abundant neighbour one base away suggests this may be a read error. This rearrangement joins TRBV28 to TRBJ1-2, with unresolved D. The CDR3 loop spans 14 amino acids. The V end was cut by 6 bases, the J end by 7 bases, with 18 bases between. Looked up from germline, CDR1 is MDHEN and CDR2 is SYDVKM. The CDR3 region has the DNA TGTGCCAGCAGGAAACGGGAGGATCTGGGTGGCTACACCTTC. Amino acid sequence: CASRKREDLGGYTF.

Many counts were recorded for this clonotype. The chain is built from TRBV20-1 and TRBJ2-1; 11 nucleotides align to TRBD2. The V segment lost 0 bases and the J segment 9 bases; nucleotides outside the gene matches: 10. Germline V gene sequence: CDR1 DFQATT, CDR2 SNEGSKA (reference sequence). There are 16 residues in the CDR3. As DNA, the CDR3 is TGCAGTGCTAGAGATGGGGCTAGCGGGAGGTCTGGTGAGCAGTTCTTC. Its translation: CSARDGASGRSGEQFF.

At least ten counts were recorded for this clonotype. V is TRBV7-2 and J is TRBJ2-3; D is perhaps TRBD2 (5 bases). From germline, CDR1 is SGHTA and CDR2 FQGNSA. The CDR3 is made up of 14 amino acids. Trimming left V 5 bases short and J 6 bases short, with 15 bases between. The CDR3 DNA follows: TGTGCCAGCAGCACCGGACTTCTCTCCGATACGCAGTATTTT. This encodes CASSTGLLSDTQYF.

There are many counts of this clonotype. V gene TRBV27 combines with J gene TRBJ2-1, with D perhaps TRBD2 (6 bases). This CDR3 is 15 amino acids long. The germline CDR1 and CDR2 sequences are MNHEY and SMNVEV (reference sequence). V shed 4 bases and J shed 0 bases, with 10 bases lying between them. The chain's CDR3 is CASSSGDGSYNEQFF. In nucleotides, the CDR3 is TGTGCCAGCAGTTCGGGGGACGGCTCCTACAATGAGCAGTTCTTC.

This clonotype was detected many times. The chain uses TRBV20-1 and TRBJ2-3; 13 bases match TRBD2. CDR1 is DFQATT, CDR2 SNEGSKA, per germline (reference sequence). This CDR3 region has 14 residues. With V trimmed by 6 bases and J by 5 bases, 5 bases remained unmatched. The CDR3 loop is CSAGTSGNLDTQYF. The DNA for the CDR3 is TGCAGTGCCGGGACTAGCGGGAATCTAGATACGCAGTATTTT.

This clonotype has at least ten counts. The rearrangement uses TRBV4-1 and TRBJ1-3; D gene uncertain. V dropped 1 base and J dropped 0 bases, with 7 bases sitting between them. The CDR3 loop spans 15 amino acids. The V gene's germline CDR1 is MGHRA and CDR2 YSYEKL. CDR3 coding DNA: TGCGCCAGCAGCCAAGTTTCTGGCTCTGGAAACACCATATATTTT. Protein sequence: CASSQVSGSGNTIYF.

Ten or more counts support this clonotype. The chain couples TRBV12-3 or TRBV12-4 to TRBJ1-5, with D unclear. Trimming removed 3 bases from V and 4 bases from J, with 10 bases in between. There are 14 residues in the CDR3. CDR3: CASSFIGGNQPQHF. As DNA, the CDR3 is TGTGCCAGCAGTTTTATAGGTGGGAATCAGCCCCAGCATTTT.

This clonotype was found a few times. The rearrangement links TRBV18 to TRBJ1-2; D call uncertain. The ends were cut back, 0 bases at V and 6 bases at J, with 11 bases in the middle. Germline V gives CDR1 KGHSH, CDR2 LQKENI. The CDR3 spans 14 residues. In DNA, the CDR3 is TGTGCCAGCTCACCACCGGGCGGACGAGATGGCTACACCTTC. Its protein is CASSPPGGRDGYTF.

This clonotype was detected ten times or more. The J gene is TRBJ2-7, the V gene TRBV12-3 or TRBV12-4; tentatively, D is TRBD1 (5 bases). This CDR3 has 12 amino acids. V lost 5 bases and J lost 3, with 8 bases in between. The CDR3 DNA is TGTGCCAGCAGTCCAGGGTACTACGAGCAGTACTTC. This sequence encodes CASSPGYYEQYF.

This clonotype was found many times. The chain employs TRBV5-1 and TRBJ2-3; a possible D gene is TRBD2 (6 bases). Trimming shortened V by 4 bases and J by 6 bases, and 12 bases separated the two germline ends. This CDR3 has 13 residues. Per germline, CDR1 SGHRS and CDR2 YFSETQ. The CDR3 nucleotides are TGCGCCAGCAGCGTACGGCTAGCGGATACGCAGTATTTT. Protein: CASSVRLADTQYF.

This clonotype qualifies as medium-sized. The V call is TRBV5-1, the J call TRBJ1-1; unclear D gene. CDR3 length: 13 amino acids. Trimming shortened V by 3 bases and J by 4 bases, and 10 bases separated the two germline ends. Per the germline V gene, CDR1 is SGHRS and CDR2 is YFSETQ. The CDR3 sequence: CASSSGPATEAFF. The CDR3 DNA reads TGCGCCAGCAGCTCCGGACCAGCCACTGAAGCTTTCTTT.

This clonotype was recorded at least ten times. The chain is built from TRBV15 and TRBJ1-1; no reliable D call. The length of the CDR3 is 15 residues. V was cut by 0 bases and J by 1 base, with 9 bases left in between. Germline values: CDR1 LNHNV, CDR2 YYDKDF (reference sequence). CDR3 DNA sequence: TGTGCCACCAGCAGAGATATCGGAACGAACACTGAAGCTTTCTTT. It encodes CATSRDIGTNTEAFF.

This clonotype was seen many times. This CDR3 reads CASSLGGADTEAFF. The DNA of the CDR3 is TGTGCCAGCAGCTTAGGGGGGGCAGACACTGAAGCTTTCTTT. The J gene is TRBJ1-1, the V gene TRBV7-2, with D tentatively TRBD1 (6 bases). V was clipped by 1 base and J by 3 bases, with 9 bases between them. CDR1 SGHTA and CDR2 FQGNSA come from the germline V gene. The length of the CDR3 is 14 residues.